The rows below give T cell receptor beta chains drawn from one sample of a study of T cells in Graves' hyperthyroidism and ophthalmopathy. A single record per CDR3 protein comes from TCRdb applying MiXCR to the multiplex PCR reads. Here the sample spans around 580,000 distinct CDR3 sequences, roughly 46% being singletons. The sample comprised peripheral blood or thyroid tissue (not recorded which). The receptors derive from a woman younger than 30 with Graves' hyperthyroidism. Each CDR3 is given with its conserved first and last residue. A D gene is named only where the DNA matches it firmly. Size values are once, few and many counts, or a class for expanded clones, and some rows have none.

>-|TRBJ2-5|TRBV6-6|many
CASSYWGQEPTRETQYF
TGTGCCAGCAGTTACTGGGGACAAGAGCCTACCAGGGAGACCCAGTACTTC
>TRBD1|TRBJ1-1|TRBV12-3/TRBV12-4|-
CASSLLGQGANTEAFF
TGTGCCAGCAGTTTATTGGGACAGGGGGCGAACACTGAAGCTTTCTTT
>-|TRBJ1-4|TRBV6-1|-
CASRTTGNEKLFF
TGTGCCAGCAGGACTACAGGGAACGAAAAACTGTTTTTT
>-|TRBJ1-2|TRBV6-5|many
CASSYSEESVYGYTF
TGTGCCAGCAGTTACTCGGAAGAAAGTGTCTATGGCTACACCTTC
>-|TRBJ2-3|TRBV7-9|-
CASSVAGQGSADTQYF
TGTGCCAGCAGCGTAGCGGGTCAGGGGTCCGCAGATACGCAGTATTTT
>-|TRBJ1-5|TRBV4-3|few
CASSQDMGGGWPQHF
TGCGCCAGCAGCCAAGATATGGGGGGTGGATGGCCCCAGCATTTT
>-|TRBJ1-2|TRBV7-9|-
CASSPNREVGAGYTF
TGTGCCAGCAGCCCTAACAGAGAAGTAGGGGCTGGCTACACCTTC
>-|TRBJ1-1|TRBV29-1|-
CSVEAGAGASEASF
TGCAGCGTTGAAGCAGGGGCGGGCGCTTCTGAAGCTTCCTTT
>TRBD2|TRBJ2-7|TRBV20-1|-
CSASSVVSGSVEQYF
TGCAGTGCCAGCAGCGTAGTTAGCGGGAGTGTCGAGCAGTACTTC
>-|TRBJ2-7|TRBV29-1|many
CSVAKASSYEQYF
TGCAGCGTTGCTAAGGCCAGCTCCTACGAGCAGTACTTC
>-|TRBJ1-6|TRBV9|-
CASSVLAVPYNSPLHF
TGTGCCAGCAGCGTGTTAGCGGTTCCCTATAATTCACCCCTCCACTTT
>-|TRBJ2-7|TRBV7-6|-
CASSHDGEQYF
TGTGCCAGCAGCCACGACGGGGAGCAGTACTTC
>-|TRBJ1-1|TRBV2|-
CASKVGGRLNTEAFF
TGTGCCAGCAAAGTGGGAGGACGGTTGAACACTGAAGCTTTCTTT
>-|TRBJ2-2|TRBV24-1|many
CAIAGTYTPQNTGELFF
TGTGCCATAGCCGGGACATACACCCCTCAGAACACCGGGGAGCTGTTTTTT
>-|TRBJ1-1|TRBV12-3/TRBV12-4|many
CASSLGPGDTEAFF
TGTGCCAGCAGTTTGGGCCCCGGAGACACTGAAGCTTTCTTT
>-|TRBJ1-6|TRBV2|-
CASTPGLGPSSSPLHF
TGTGCCAGCACCCCTGGACTAGGGCCGTCGAGTTCACCCCTCCACTTT
>-|TRBJ1-2|TRBV5-1|many
CASSPTGTLNYGYTF
TGCGCCAGCAGCCCCACAGGTACCCTTAACTATGGCTACACCTTC
>TRBD1|TRBJ2-5|TRBV29-1|-
CSAQGDGETQYF
TGCAGCGCCCAGGGGGATGGGGAGACCCAGTACTTC
>TRBD2|TRBJ2-5|TRBV20-1|-
CSASPMAGAAKTQYF
TGCAGTGCTTCTCCAATGGCGGGAGCTGCTAAGACCCAGTACTTC
>-|TRBJ2-7|TRBV20-1|few
CSARGGQLSSYEQYF
TGCAGTGCTAGAGGAGGCCAGTTAAGCTCCTACGAGCAGTACTTC
>-|TRBJ2-7|TRBV6-5|many
CASSVQGNRYEQYF
TGTGCCAGCAGTGTCCAGGGGAACCGCTACGAGCAGTACTTC
>-|TRBJ2-7|TRBV2|-
CASSEPWDQTLSYEQYF
TGTGCCAGCAGTGAACCTTGGGACCAAACACTCTCCTACGAGCAGTACTTC
>-|TRBJ1-6|TRBV10-3|many
CAISLDRNNSPLHF
TGTGCCATCAGCTTGGACAGAAACAATTCACCCCTCCACTTT
>-|TRBJ1-2|TRBV7-2|-
CASSLEGYWGYTF
TGTGCCAGCAGCTTAGAAGGGTATTGGGGCTACACCTTC
>-|TRBJ1-6|TRBV20-1|many
CSARGGGDSYNSPLHF
TGCAGTGCTAGGGGGGGGGGAGACTCCTATAATTCACCCCTCCACTTT
>-|TRBJ1-1|TRBV10-3|few
CAIRTGKNTEAFF
TGTGCCATCAGGACCGGAAAGAACACTGAAGCTTTCTTT
>TRBD1|TRBJ2-7|TRBV7-2|many
CASSFKDRRAYEQYF
TGTGCCAGCAGCTTCAAGGACAGGAGAGCCTACGAGCAGTACTTC
>-|TRBJ2-2|TRBV6-6|-
CASSYLAGPQEDTGELFF
TGTGCCAGCAGTTACTTGGCAGGGCCCCAAGAAGACACCGGGGAGCTGTTTTTT
>TRBD2|TRBJ2-7|TRBV7-3|few
CASSSREGRLHNEQYF
TGTGCCAGCAGCTCCAGGGAGGGGCGCTTACACAATGAGCAGTACTTC
>TRBD1|TRBJ1-1|TRBV4-1|many
CASSQEWDRGRRAFF
TGCGCCAGCAGCCAAGAATGGGACAGGGGGAGGAGGGCTTTCTTT
>-|TRBJ1-1|TRBV12-3/TRBV12-4|many
CASTLGGGRVNTEAFF
TGTGCCAGCACCCTCGGCGGGGGGCGGGTTAACACTGAAGCTTTCTTT
>TRBD1|TRBJ2-7|TRBV7-9|many
CASSLVGTGVEQYF
TGTGCCAGCAGCTTAGTGGGGACAGGAGTAGAGCAGTACTTC
>-|TRBJ2-2|TRBV7-2|-
CASSLVGDRLRAGELFF
-
>TRBD1|TRBJ2-7|TRBV12-5|-
CASGLALRTGFSYEQYF
TGTGCTAGTGGTTTGGCACTGAGGACAGGGTTCTCCTACGAGCAGTACTTC
>-|TRBJ2-3|TRBV25-1|-
CASSPERGTDTQYF
TGTGCCAGCAGCCCCGAGCGAGGAACAGATACGCAGTATTTT
>TRBD1|TRBJ1-1|TRBV9|many
CAGKPGTDEAFF
TGTGCCGGAAAGCCAGGGACAGACGAAGCTTTCTTT
>-|TRBJ2-7|TRBV7-2|-
CASSLDGLRSYEQYF
TGTGCCAGCAGCTTGGACGGTTTGAGGTCCTACGAGCAGTACTTC
>-|TRBJ1-2|TRBV29-1|-
CSVERGVYTF
TGCAGCGTTGAAAGGGGTGTCTACACCTTC
>-|TRBJ2-5|TRBV20-1|many
CSAHRAGWYQETQYF
TGCAGTGCTCACAGGGCGGGTTGGTACCAAGAGACCCAGTACTTC
>-|TRBJ1-1|TRBV12-3/TRBV12-4|many
CASSFAVNTEAFF
TGTGCCAGCAGTTTTGCGGTGAACACTGAAGCTTTCTTT
>TRBD1|TRBJ2-7|TRBV29-1|-
CSVADRGRYEQYF
TGCAGCGTTGCCGACAGGGGGCGGTACGAGCAGTACTTC
>TRBD1|TRBJ1-2|TRBV5-5|many
CASSPRGQGGEGYTF
TGTGCCAGCAGCCCGCGGGGACAGGGGGGGGAAGGCTACACCTTC
>TRBD1|TRBJ1-2|TRBV12-5|many
CASGLVERQGGNGYTF
TGTGCTAGTGGTTTGGTAGAAAGACAGGGCGGCAATGGCTACACCTTC
>TRBD1|TRBJ1-1|TRBV2|many
CASNGDRADTEAFF
TGTGCCAGCAACGGGGACAGGGCGGACACTGAAGCTTTCTTT
>-|TRBJ1-5|TRBV29-1|many
CSVAGALNQPQHF
TGCAGCGTTGCTGGGGCCCTCAATCAGCCCCAGCATTTT
>-|TRBJ1-5|TRBV10-3|once
CAISESQGQETQHF
TGTGCCATCAGTGAGTCCCAGGGGCAAGAGACCCAGCATTTT
>-|TRBJ1-1|TRBV7-9|-
CASTIGPSAGSMNTEAFF
TGTGCCAGCACCATCGGCCCATCTGCGGGATCCATGAACACTGAAGCTTTCTTT
>-|TRBJ2-7|TRBV5-8|few
CASREWGVGEQYF
TGTGCCAGCAGGGAGTGGGGCGTGGGTGAGCAGTACTTC
>-|TRBJ1-1|TRBV6-2/TRBV6-3|many
CASTKPPGMNTEAFF
TGTGCCAGCACCAAGCCTCCGGGAATGAACACTGAAGCTTTCTTT
>-|TRBJ1-1|TRBV7-9|many
CASSLAQGQWNTEAFF
TGTGCCAGCAGCTTAGCGCAGGGACAATGGAACACTGAAGCTTTCTTT
>-|TRBJ2-7|TRBV27|-
CASSRRGSYEQYF
TGTGCCAGCAGTCGACGGGGCTCCTACGAGCAGTACTTC
>-|TRBJ1-2|TRBV19|many
CASKGLPSYGYTF
TGTGCCAGTAAGGGACTTCCGAGCTATGGCTACACCTTC
>-|TRBJ2-5|TRBV24-1|-
CATSRVKETQYF
TGTGCCACCAGTAGGGTGAAAGAGACCCAGTACTTC